The 7 T cell receptor beta chains below were found in one sample sequenced in a study of blood T cell repertoires in COVID-19. Only in-frame clones appear in the TCRdb table, and some are missing; sequencing was by immunoSEQ multiplex PCR. The sample consists of some 300,000 clones, about 90% of them appearing once. The sequencing input was PBMCs or T cells enriched from blood (not recorded which). All receptors come from a woman aged 30 to 39 who had recovered from COVID-19.

Details on this clone: This sample includes further DNA sequences coding for the same CDR3. The chain couples TRBV5-1 to TRBJ1-4; D uncertain. The germline CDR1 and CDR2 sequences are SGHRS and YFSETQ. This CDR3 is 14 amino acids long. V dropped 0 bases and J dropped 0 bases, with 3 bases sitting between them. Here the CDR3 reads CASSLAATNEKLFF. The CDR3 coding sequence is TGCGCCAGCAGCTTGGCAGCAACTAATGAAAAACTGTTTTTT.

At least ten counts were recorded for this clone. The chain joins TRBV7-9 to TRBJ2-1, with D possibly matching TRBD2 (7 bases). Looked up from germline, CDR1 is SEHNR and CDR2 is FQNEAQ (reference sequence). Trimming removed 5 bases at V and 10 bases at J, with 21 bases between. The CDR3 spans 15 residues. The CDR3 region has the DNA TGTGCCAGCAGCCCCCGGGGGGCCCAATTCTACGAGCAGTTCTTC. Translation gives CASSPRGAQFYEQFF.

The chain recombines TRBV7-2 with TRBJ1-3; the D gene is possibly TRBD1 (5 bases). Germline loops: CDR1 SGHTA, CDR2 FQGNSA. The CDR3 is 15 amino acids. The V end lost 5 bases, the J end lost 0 bases, and 11 bases lay between the germline ends. Here the CDR3 reads CASSVQGFSGNTIYF. CDR3 nucleotides: TGTGCCAGCAGCGTTCAGGGATTCTCTGGAAACACCATATATTTT.

V gene TRBV5-8 combines with J gene TRBJ1-5; D is ambiguous. Germline CDR1 SGHTS, CDR2 YDEGEE. V was pared by 7 bases and J by 13 bases, with 18 bases between. This CDR3 has 12 residues. The CDR3 here is CASSAAAATQHF. CDR3 coding DNA: TGTGCCAGCTCCGCCGCCGCCGCTACTCAGCATTTT.

This chain uses TRBV29-1 with TRBJ1-1; D is unresolved. CDR1 is SQVTM, CDR2 ANQGSEA, per germline. V was shortened by 6 bases and J by 7 bases, with 18 bases between the two germline ends. CDR3 length: 13 amino acids. The CDR3 sequence: CSVRLRLPLEAFF. The CDR3 bases are TGCAGCGTCCGACTTCGACTTCCTCTTGAAGCTTTCTTT.

The rearrangement uses TRBV11-2 and TRBJ2-5; D not resolved. The CDR3 consists of 14 residues. CDR1 and CDR2 (germline): SGHAT, FQNNGV. V lost 8 bases to trimming and J lost 2 bases, with 15 bases between them. The CDR3 DNA is TGTGCCAGCTCCCGAGTTTTCGGGCAAGAGACCCAGTACTTC. This sequence encodes CASSRVFGQETQYF. Full variable domain (remainder filled in from reference TRBV11-2 and TRBJ2-5): EAGVAQSPRYKIIEKRQSVAFWCNPISGHATLYWYQQILGQGPKLLIQFQNNGVVDDSQLPKDRFSAERLKGVDSTLKIQPAKLEDSAVYLCASSRVFGQETQYFGPGTRLLVL.

The V call is TRBV4-3, the J call TRBJ2-1; D might be TRBD2 (6 bases). V was trimmed by 0 bases and J by 3 bases, leaving 9 bases between them. Germline CDR1 and CDR2: LGHNA and YSLEER. This CDR3 is built from 15 residues. The CDR3 sequence: CASSQESGDYNEQFF. The CDR3 DNA reads as TGCGCCAGCAGCCAAGAATCGGGGGACTACAATGAGCAGTTCTTC.